The sample holds many counts of the clone carrying this TCR beta chain. Antigen unknown. Prepared libraries of TCR beta cDNA carried unique molecular identifiers. From around 1 to 9.1 million T cells, roughly 530,000 cDNA molecules were obtained. One entry per CDR3 protein, called by TCRdb with MiXCR from the PCR reads. The repertoire holds hundreds of thousands of distinct CDR3 sequences, with roughly 27% as singletons. The CDR3 consists of 12 residues. Germline CDR1 is SQVTM and CDR2 is ANQGSEA. Trimming cost V 3 bases and J 8 bases; bases outside gene matches: 3. This sample stems from a study of post-analysis software for immune sequencing data. Whole-study findings and limits: Roughly five TRBV segments appeared more often in patients than in controls, and TRBV5-6, TRBV5-1 and TRBV20-1 were among these.

The V call is TRBV29-1, the J call TRBJ2-3; 9 positions agree with TRBD1. The sequenced sample was blood. This sequence originates from a girl aged 10-17 years with multiple sclerosis. CDR3 sequence: CSVERTGATQYF. The CDR3, as DNA: TGCAGCGTTGAGCGGACAGGGGCTACGCAGTATTTT.